One sample yielded the 13 T cell receptor beta chains listed below, sequenced in a study of TIL therapy for anti-PD-1-resistant metastatic lung cancer. The time point was: pre-treatment sample, taken before nivolumab and TIL therapy. This was the immunoSEQ v3 assay. Repertoires were generated with immunoSEQ multiplex PCR, while TCRdb's copy carries only in-frame clones and drops some. The sample shows roughly 20,000 clones, roughly 80% of them seen only once. The source material was blood, sampled at baseline. These receptors all come from a person aged 25-85 years with non-small cell lung cancer.

The count of this clone is one. The gene calls are TRBV13 and TRBJ2-5, with TRBD2 matching over 8 bases. The DNA end lines up better with TRBJ2-7; the J call may be wrong. CDR3 length: 14 amino acids. Per the germline V gene, CDR1 is PRHDT and CDR2 is FYEKMQ (reference sequence). CDR3 protein: CASANEREYYEQYF. CDR3 sequence (DNA): TGTGCCAGCGCCAACGAGCGGGAGTACTACGAGCAGTACTTC.

The chain joins TRBV19 to TRBJ2-7; D call uncertain. The V end was cut by 5 bases, the J end by 5 bases, with 13 bases between. Germline V lookup: CDR1 LNHDA, CDR2 SQIVND (reference sequence). The CDR3 is made up of 13 amino acids. The CDR3, as DNA: TGTGCCAGTAGTTCCCGGACGCTCGACGAGCAGTACTTC. Protein sequence: CASSSRTLDEQYF.

The rearrangement uses TRBV28 and TRBJ1-1; D unresolved. The CDR3 is 11 amino acids. Germline CDR1 is MDHEN and CDR2 is SYDVKM. The V gene lost 4 bases and the J gene lost 11 bases, with 11 bases spanning the gap. The CDR3: CASSSFPRAFF. The DNA for the CDR3 is TGTGCCAGCAGTTCCTTCCCCAGGGCTTTCTTT.

The CDR3 spells CASSATATNTEAFF. The DNA of the CDR3 is TGTGCCAGCAGCGCTACAGCAACGAACACTGAAGCTTTCTTT. The V call is TRBV7-9, the J call TRBJ1-1; D gene ambiguous. Trimming cost V 5 bases and J 1 base, with 11 bases left between them. CDR1 and CDR2 from the germline V gene are SEHNR and FQNEAQ (reference sequence). The CDR3 runs to 14 residues.

In this sample, this clone turned up once. J is TRBJ1-6 and V is TRBV30; D remains unclear. Trimming left V 0 bases short and J 0 bases short, with 6 bases between. The V gene's germline CDR1 is GTSNPN and CDR2 SVGIG (reference sequence). CDR3 length: 15 residues. The CDR3 is CAWSVKSSYNSPLHF. CDR3 DNA: TGTGCCTGGAGTGTAAAGAGCTCCTATAATTCACCCCTCCACTTT.

The chain uses TRBV7-9 and TRBJ2-1; D may match TRBD1 or TRBD2 (5 bases each). V lost 5 bases and J lost 8, with 10 bases in between. This CDR3 comprises 12 residues. CDR1 is SEHNR, CDR2 FQNEAQ, per germline (reference sequence). Written as DNA, the CDR3 is TGTGCCAGCAGCGAGGGGTGGCATGAGCAGTTCTTC. Its protein product is CASSEGWHEQFF.

The chain joins TRBV30 to TRBJ2-2, with 10 bases matching TRBD2. V lost 6 bases to trimming and J lost 5 bases; unmatched junction nucleotides: 9. The CDR3 runs 15 residues. Looked up from germline, CDR1 is GTSNPN and CDR2 is SVGIG (reference sequence). The CDR3 loop reads CACMLGSGGTGELFF. CDR3 nucleotides: TGTGCCTGCATGTTGGGTAGCGGGGGGACCGGGGAGCTGTTTTTT. The full variable domain, in which reference TRBV30 and TRBJ2-2 provide the parts outside the CDR3, is SQTIHQWPATLVQPVGSPLSLECTVEGTSNPNLYWYRQAAGRGLQLLFYSVGIGQISSEVPQNLSASRPQDRQFILSSKKLLLSDSGFYLCACMLGSGGTGELFFGEGSRLTVL.

The J gene is TRBJ1-1, the V gene TRBV30, with D maybe TRBD1 (6 bases). In germline, CDR1 is GTSNPN, CDR2 SVGIG (reference sequence). The ends were cut back, 1 base at V and 6 bases at J, with 12 bases in the middle. CDR3 length equals 13 residues. The CDR3 coding sequence is TGTGCCTGGAGTGGAAGCAGGGGTTCTGAAGCTTTCTTT. Translated: CAWSGSRGSEAFF. The variable domain in full, with the rest retrieved from reference TRBV30 and TRBJ1-1, is SQTIHQWPATLVQPVGSPLSLECTVEGTSNPNLYWYRQAAGRGLQLLFYSVGIGQISSEVPQNLSASRPQDRQFILSSKKLLLSDSGFYLCAWSGSRGSEAFFGQGTRLTVV.

The rearrangement joins TRBV5-8 to TRBJ1-6; 7 nucleotides match TRBD1. V lost 4 bases to trimming and J lost 7 bases; unmatched junction nucleotides: 8. Looked up from germline, CDR1 is SGHTS and CDR2 is YDEGEE. CDR3 length equals 15 residues. CDR3 in amino acids: CASSPLTGNNSPLHF. CDR3 DNA sequence: TGTGCCAGCAGCCCTTTGACAGGGAACAATTCACCCCTCCACTTT. The full variable domain, with the rest looked up from reference TRBV5-8 and TRBJ1-6, is EAGVTQSPTHLIKTRGQQATLRCSPISGHTSVYWYQQALGLGLQFLLWYDEGEERNRGNFPPRFSGRQFPNYSSELNVNALELEDSALYLCASSPLTGNNSPLHFGNGTRLTVT.

This clone appeared a single time. V gene TRBV2 combines with J gene TRBJ2-5; 8 bases map to TRBD1. This CDR3 spans 13 amino acids. Germline V gene lookup returns CDR1 SNHLY and CDR2 FYNNEI. V trimming: 5 bases; J trimming: 3 bases; junction bases outside the gene matches: 2. DNA for the CDR3: TGTGCCAGCAGTTACAGGGGGGAAGAGACCCAGTACTTC. Protein sequence: CASSYRGEETQYF.

The CDR3 loop reads CASSFAPINEQFF. In DNA, the CDR3 is TGTGCCAGCAGCTTCGCGCCCATCAATGAGCAGTTCTTC. The rearrangement uses TRBV11-2 and TRBJ2-1; D not resolved. CDR1 and CDR2 (germline): SGHAT, FQNNGV. Trimming left V 3 bases short and J 6 bases short, with 9 bases between. The CDR3 sequence is 13 residues long.

This chain joins TRBV7-9 and TRBJ2-7; 8 bases are a match to TRBD2. Unmatched junction bases numbered 5, after V lost 5 bases and J lost 2 bases. Germline CDR1 SEHNR, CDR2 FQNEAQ (reference sequence). This CDR3 region has 14 residues. The CDR3 sequence: CASSEGLVPYEQYF. CDR3 in DNA: TGTGCCAGCAGCGAGGGACTAGTTCCCTACGAGCAGTACTTC.

Turning to this clone: An end of the junction differs from the germline gene, which may be a read error. The chain employs TRBV9 and TRBJ2-4, with D maybe TRBD2 (6 bases). CDR1 SGDLS and CDR2 YYNGEE come from the germline V gene. The CDR3 runs to 11 residues. DNA of the CDR3: TGTGCCAGCAACCTACCGGGACTGCCGTCCTTC. Encoded protein: CASNLPGLPSF.